This paragraph covers one T cell receptor beta chain sequence. The data were taken from a study of shared clonotypes between healthy human individuals. Clones were sequenced by immunoSEQ multiplex PCR, and TCRdb holds only the in-frame ones, with some missing. The profile shows 2 million or so clones, approximately 94% of them singletons. The germline V gene has CDR1 MNHNS and CDR2 SASEGT. The CDR3 sequence is 14 residues long. With 4 bases removed from V and 2 bases from J, the gap between germline ends came to 12 bases. CD45RO-negative cells were positively selected for CCR7, leaving out terminally differentiated effector memory CD45RA+ cells.

Sequencing used naive CD8+ T cells sorted from blood. J is TRBJ2-7 and V is TRBV6-1; no definite D call. This TCR was sampled from a young man in good health. CDR3 protein: CASSVRAPTYEQYF. The DNA of the CDR3 is TGTGCCAGCAGTGTCCGGGCCCCAACCTACGAGCAGTACTTC.